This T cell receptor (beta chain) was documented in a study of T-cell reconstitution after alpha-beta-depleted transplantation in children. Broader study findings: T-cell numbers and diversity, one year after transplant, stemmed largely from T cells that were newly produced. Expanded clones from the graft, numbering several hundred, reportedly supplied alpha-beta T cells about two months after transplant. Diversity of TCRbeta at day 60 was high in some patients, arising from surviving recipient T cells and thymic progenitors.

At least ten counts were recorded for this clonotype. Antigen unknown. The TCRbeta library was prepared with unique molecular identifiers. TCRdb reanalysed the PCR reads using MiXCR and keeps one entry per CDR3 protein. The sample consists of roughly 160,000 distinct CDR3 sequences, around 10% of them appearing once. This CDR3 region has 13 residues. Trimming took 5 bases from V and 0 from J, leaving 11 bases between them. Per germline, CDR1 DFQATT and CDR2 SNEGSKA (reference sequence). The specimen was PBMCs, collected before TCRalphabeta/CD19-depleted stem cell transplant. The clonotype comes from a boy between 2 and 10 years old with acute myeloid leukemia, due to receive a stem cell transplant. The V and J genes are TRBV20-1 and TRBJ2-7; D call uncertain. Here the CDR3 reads CSALDTYSYEQYF. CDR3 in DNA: TGCAGTGCTCTTGACACCTACTCCTACGAGCAGTACTTC.